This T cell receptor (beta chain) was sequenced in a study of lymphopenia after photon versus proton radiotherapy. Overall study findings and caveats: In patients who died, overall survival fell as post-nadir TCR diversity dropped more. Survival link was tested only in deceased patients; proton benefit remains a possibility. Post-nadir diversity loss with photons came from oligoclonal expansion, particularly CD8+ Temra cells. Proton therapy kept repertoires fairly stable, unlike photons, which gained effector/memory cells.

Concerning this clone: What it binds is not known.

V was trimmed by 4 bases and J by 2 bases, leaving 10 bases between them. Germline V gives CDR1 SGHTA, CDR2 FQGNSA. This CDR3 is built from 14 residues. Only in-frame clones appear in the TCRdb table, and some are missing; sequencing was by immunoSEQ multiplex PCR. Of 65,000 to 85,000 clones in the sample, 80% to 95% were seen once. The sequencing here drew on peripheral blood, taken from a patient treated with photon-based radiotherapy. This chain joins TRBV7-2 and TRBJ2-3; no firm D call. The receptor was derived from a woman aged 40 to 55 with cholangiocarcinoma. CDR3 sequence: CASSSLAVTDTQYF. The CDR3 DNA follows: TGTGCCAGCAGCTCGTTAGCTGTCACAGATACGCAGTATTTT.